Listed below are T cell receptor beta chains from one sample, sequenced in a study of T cells in Graves' hyperthyroidism and ophthalmopathy. TCRdb independently ran MiXCR on the multiplex PCR reads; one entry per CDR3 protein. This sample has fewer than 550,000 distinct CDR3 sequences; approximately 15% occur once, and the top ten carry over 7.5%. What was sequenced was blood. The receptors derive from a woman younger than 35 with Graves' hyperthyroidism. Both conserved end residues are part of each CDR3. Each record gives: CDR3 length, clone size, D gene, V gene, J gene, CDR3 DNA, CDR3 protein. D genes are given only for firm matches. Rows may omit the clone size; those that give it use once, few, many or a size class.

>15|NA|TRBD1|TRBV2|TRBJ2-7
TGTGCCAGCAGTGAAACAGGGGGCAGAGGAAACGAGCAGTACTTC
CASSETGGRGNEQYF
>18|few|TRBD2|TRBV11-2|TRBJ2-5
TGTGCCAGCAGCTTAGGGGGACTAGCGGGGGCTGTAGGAGAGACCCAGTACTTC
CASSLGGLAGAVGETQYF
>14|few|NA|TRBV6-1|TRBJ2-1
TGTGCCACTAGCGAACAGGGGAGTTGGAATGAGCAGTTCTTC
CATSEQGSWNEQFF
>11|many|NA|TRBV24-1|TRBJ2-2
TGTGCCACCAGTACTTCCGGGGAGCTGTTTTTT
CATSTSGELFF
>16|many|NA|TRBV3-1|TRBJ1-2
TGTGCCAGCAGCCAAGGTCCCGGGACCGGCAACTATGGCTACACCTTC
CASSQGPGTGNYGYTF
>14|many|TRBD1|TRBV13|TRBJ2-7
TGTGCCAGCAGCTTTAGGACAGGTCCCCACGAGCAGTACTTC
CASSFRTGPHEQYF
>13|many|TRBD1|TRBV11-2|TRBJ2-7
TGTGCCAGCAGCCCGGGACAGGGGGAGGAGCAGTACTTC
CASSPGQGEEQYF
>16|many|TRBD1|TRBV12-3/TRBV12-4|TRBJ2-7
TGTGCCAGCAGTCACCGGGACAGGGGCATATCCTACGAGCAGTACTTC
CASSHRDRGISYEQYF
>13|many|NA|TRBV12-3/TRBV12-4|TRBJ1-5
TGTGCCAGCAGTTTGGCGGGGAATGAGCCCCAGCATTTT
CASSLAGNEPQHF
>13|once|NA|TRBV12-3/TRBV12-4|TRBJ1-1
TGTGCCAGCAGTCCGGGACTCTCCACTGAAGCTTTCTTT
CASSPGLSTEAFF
>15|many|TRBD2|TRBV2|TRBJ2-7
TGTGCCAGCAGTGACGGGACTAGCGGGATGGGGGAGCAGTACTTC
CASSDGTSGMGEQYF
>17|many|TRBD2|TRBV10-3|TRBJ2-1
TGTGCCATCGCCGGACCAGCTCTAGCGGGAGGCTACAATGAGCAGTTCTTC
CAIAGPALAGGYNEQFF
>15|many|TRBD2|TRBV7-9|TRBJ2-3
TGTGCCAGCAGCTTAGGACTAGCGGGGGACATTCCGCAGTATTTT
CASSLGLAGDIPQYF
>12|many|NA|TRBV11-3|TRBJ2-7
TGTGCCACCGGGACCCGTTCCTACGAGCAGTACTTC
CATGTRSYEQYF
>13|NA|NA|TRBV20-1|TRBJ2-4
TGCAGTGCTAGGAGGGGCCGGGCGGACATTCAGTACTTC
CSARRGRADIQYF
>16|many|NA|TRBV3-1|TRBJ2-3
TGTGCCAGCAGCCCCAACCCGGGGCTTAGGACAGATACGCAGTATTTT
CASSPNPGLRTDTQYF
>15|few|TRBD2|TRBV5-4|TRBJ2-5
TGTGCCAGCAGCGGAATACTAGCGGGAGGGGAGACCCAGTACTTC
CASSGILAGGETQYF
>15|many|TRBD1|TRBV28|TRBJ1-6
TGTGCCAGCAGTTCCCCGGGACAGGGGGGGTCACCCCTCCACTTT
CASSSPGQGGSPLHF
>15|NA|TRBD1|TRBV9|TRBJ2-1
TGTGCCAGCAGCGCTGGCGGGACAGGGGGCTATGAGCAGTTCTTC
CASSAGGTGGYEQFF
>15|NA|NA|TRBV27|TRBJ1-2
TGTGCCAGCAGTCTAGGTGGCAGCGAACTCTATGGCTACACCTTC
CASSLGGSELYGYTF
>16|NA|TRBD2|TRBV5-1|TRBJ2-1
TGCGCCAGCAGCCCCCAGCCTAGCGGGGCTTACAATGAGCAGTTCTTC
CASSPQPSGAYNEQFF
>14|many|NA|TRBV12-3/TRBV12-4|TRBJ2-5
TGTGCCAGCAGTTTACCACACTCCCAAGAGACCCAGTACTTC
CASSLPHSQETQYF
>12|few|NA|TRBV10-3|TRBJ1-1
TGTGCCATCATGGGAGGGAACACTGAAGCTTTCTTT
CAIMGGNTEAFF
>19|many|NA|TRBV11-2|TRBJ1-1
TGTGCCAGCAGCTTAGCAGCAAAAGGGCGCGGTTTGATGTACACTGAAGCTTTCTTT
CASSLAAKGRGLMYTEAFF
>15|many|TRBD1|TRBV5-5|TRBJ2-7
TGTGCCAGCAGCCCCCGTCCGACAGGGACCCACGAGCAGTACTTC
CASSPRPTGTHEQYF
>13|many|TRBD2|TRBV28|TRBJ2-3
TGTGCCAGCATTTTCAGCGGGAAAGATACGCAGTATTTT
CASIFSGKDTQYF
>15|NA|NA|TRBV10-3|TRBJ1-1
TGTGCCATCAGTGAGTCTAGGGCGGGAAACACTGAAGCTTTCTTT
CAISESRAGNTEAFF
>17|NA|TRBD2|TRBV5-1|TRBJ2-2
TGCGCCAGCAGCCCGCTGAGTCTAGCGGGGGGGCCCGGGGAGCTGTTTTTT
CASSPLSLAGGPGELFF
>18|NA|NA|TRBV3-1|TRBJ1-2
TGTGCCAGCAGCCAAGGCAGGTACCCCGTTGCCTCTAACTATGGCTACACCTTC
CASSQGRYPVASNYGYTF